This T cell receptor (beta chain) appears in the sequencing data of a study of vaccination and CD4 T cells after COVID-19. Study as a whole: For each participant, vaccination comprised two doses of either the BNT162b2 or the mRNA-1273 vaccine. Stimulation used overlapping spike peptides from SARS-CoV-2, HCoV-NL63, HCoV-OC43 and HCoV-229E.

The CDR3 covers 12 residues. Germline values: CDR1 SGHKS, CDR2 YYEKEE (reference sequence). The germline V and J ends were trimmed by 1 base and 5 bases, with 6 bases remaining between them. Treatment here: roughly 11-day PBMC culture with coronavirus spike peptide pools or control peptides (ViraFEST assay). After being plated at two million per well, PBMCs were cultured with about 10 IU/ml IL-2 and 10 ug/ml peptide pools. Worth noting for this clonotype: What it recognizes is unknown.

General study points: Although the median of SARS-CoV-2-reactive clonotypes rose from approximately 21 to 40, the change was not significant.

Sequencing of the DNA from cultured CD4+ T cells was carried out with the Oncomine TCR Beta short-read assay. TCRdb independently ran MiXCR on the PCR reads; one entry per CDR3 protein. The sample records around 13,000 distinct CDR3 sequences, around 42% being singletons. The receptor comes from a human donor who had recovered from COVID-19. Source: CD4+ T cells from blood, cultured in vitro, taken before SARS-CoV-2 vaccination. The V and J genes are TRBV5-5 and TRBJ2-5; D gene unclear. CDR3 in amino acids: CASSLKWETQYF. The CDR3 region has the DNA TGTGCCAGCAGCTTGAAATGGGAGACCCAGTACTTC.